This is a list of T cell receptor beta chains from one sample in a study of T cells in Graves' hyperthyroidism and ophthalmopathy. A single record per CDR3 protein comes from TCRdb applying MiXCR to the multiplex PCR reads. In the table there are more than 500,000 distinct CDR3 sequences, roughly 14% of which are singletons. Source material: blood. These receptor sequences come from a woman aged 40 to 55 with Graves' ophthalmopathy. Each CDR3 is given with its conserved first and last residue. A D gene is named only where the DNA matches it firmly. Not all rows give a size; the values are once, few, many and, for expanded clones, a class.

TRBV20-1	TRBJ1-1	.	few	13	CSARDQGTSEAFF	TGCAGTGCTAGAGATCAGGGGACTTCAGAAGCTTTCTTT
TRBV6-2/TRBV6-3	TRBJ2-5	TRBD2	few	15	CASSWPSGGQETQYF	TGTGCCAGCAGTTGGCCTAGCGGGGGACAAGAGACCCAGTACTTC
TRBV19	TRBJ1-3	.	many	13	CASKPVSGNTIYF	TGTGCCAGCAAGCCAGTCTCTGGAAACACCATATATTTT
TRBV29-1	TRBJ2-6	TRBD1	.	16	CSVVWDSSSGANVLTF	TGCAGCGTTGTGTGGGACAGCAGCTCTGGGGCCAACGTCCTGACTTTC
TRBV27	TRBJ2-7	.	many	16	CASSQYRDTGPYEQYF	TGTGCCAGCAGTCAATACCGGGACACCGGACCCTACGAGCAGTACTTC
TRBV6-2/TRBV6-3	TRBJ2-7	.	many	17	CASSKTVRPTDYYEQYF	TGTGCCAGCAGTAAGACAGTCCGTCCCACTGACTACTACGAGCAGTACTTC
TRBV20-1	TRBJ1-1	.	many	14	CSASLGTLNTEAFF	TGCAGTGCTTCCCTCGGGACATTGAACACTGAAGCTTTCTTT
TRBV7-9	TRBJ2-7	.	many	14	CASSSSRKGNEQYF	TGTGCCAGCAGCTCCTCTCGGAAAGGGAACGAGCAGTACTTC
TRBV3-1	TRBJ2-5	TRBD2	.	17	CASSPRTSGSYQETQYF	TGTGCCAGCAGCCCCCGGACTAGCGGGAGCTATCAAGAGACCCAGTACTTC
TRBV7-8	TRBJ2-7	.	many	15	CASSPFETSNYEQYF	TGTGCCAGCAGCCCATTCGAGACCTCTAACTACGAGCAGTACTTC
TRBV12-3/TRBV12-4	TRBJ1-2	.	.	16	CASSLRALGGFHGYTF	TGTGCCAGCAGTTTAAGGGCCCTGGGAGGATTCCATGGCTACACCTTC
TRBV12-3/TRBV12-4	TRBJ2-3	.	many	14	CASRSPWGTDTQYF	TGTGCCAGCAGGTCACCTTGGGGCACAGATACGCAGTATTTT
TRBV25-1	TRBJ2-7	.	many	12	CASSELGDEQYF	TGTGCCAGCAGTGAACTGGGGGACGAGCAGTACTTC
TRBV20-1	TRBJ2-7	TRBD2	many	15	CSASDLGGPRNEQYF	TGCAGTGCTAGTGATTTGGGAGGGCCAAGAAACGAGCAGTACTTC
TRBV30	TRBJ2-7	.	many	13	CAWSDSNDYEQYF	TGTGCCTGGAGTGACAGTAACGACTACGAGCAGTACTTC
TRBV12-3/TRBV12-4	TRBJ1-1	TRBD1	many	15	CASSKNRGRVTEAFF	TGTGCCAGCAGCAAGAACAGGGGGCGCGTCACTGAAGCTTTCTTT
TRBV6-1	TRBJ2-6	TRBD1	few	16	CASTRQGAAGANVLTF	TGTGCCAGCACACGACAGGGGGCCGCTGGGGCCAACGTCCTGACTTTC
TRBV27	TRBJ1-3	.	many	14	CASSLSGRGNTIYF	TGTGCCAGCAGTTTATCAGGGAGAGGAAACACCATATATTTT
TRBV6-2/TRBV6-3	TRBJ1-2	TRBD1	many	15	CASSYARDRGHGYTF	TGTGCCAGCAGTTACGCCCGGGACAGGGGGCATGGCTACACCTTC
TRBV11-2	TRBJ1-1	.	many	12	CASSFLTLEAFF	TGTGCCAGCAGCTTTCTAACCCTTGAAGCTTTCTTT
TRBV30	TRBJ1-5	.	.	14	CAWSSLGLNQPQHF	TGTGCCTGGAGCTCCCTAGGACTCAATCAGCCCCAGCATTTT
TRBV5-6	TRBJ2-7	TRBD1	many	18	CASSFGPGQGSLRYEQYF	TGTGCCAGCAGCTTCGGTCCGGGACAGGGGAGTCTTCGCTACGAGCAGTACTTC
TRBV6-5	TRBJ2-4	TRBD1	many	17	CASSSTTGSLAKNIQYF	TGTGCCAGCAGTTCGACGACAGGGAGCCTAGCCAAAAACATTCAGTACTTC
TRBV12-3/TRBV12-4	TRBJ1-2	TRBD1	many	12	CASSAQGGGYTF	TGTGCCAGCAGCGCACAGGGGGGCGGCTACACCTTC
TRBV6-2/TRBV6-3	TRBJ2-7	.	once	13	CATHPPGAYEQYF	TGTGCCACTCATCCTCCGGGGGCCTACGAGCAGTACTTC
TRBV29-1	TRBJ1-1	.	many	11	CSAWVNTEAFF	TGCAGCGCATGGGTGAACACTGAAGCTTTCTTT
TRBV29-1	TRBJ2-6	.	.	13	CSVSTAGANVLTF	TGCAGCGTCTCGACTGCTGGGGCCAACGTCCTGACTTTC
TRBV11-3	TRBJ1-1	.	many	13	CASNSPGNTEAFF	TGTGCCAGCAACTCCCCCGGGAACACTGAAGCTTTCTTT
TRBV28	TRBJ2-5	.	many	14	CASSYQGFQETQYF	TGTGCCAGCAGTTATCAGGGGTTCCAAGAGACCCAGTACTTC